The rows below give T cell receptor beta chains drawn from one sample of a study of blood T cell repertoires in COVID-19. Assay: immunoSEQ multiplex PCR; the TCRdb copy retains only in-frame clones and omits some. The table records around 49,000 clones, around 81% of them present only once. The sample comprised peripheral blood. These receptors came from a woman older than 75 with COVID-19, enrolled during active disease. Each CDR3 is given with its conserved first and last residue. The D gene is left open where the match is weak. Only some rows state a clone size, as once, few, many or a class for expanded clones.

NA	TRBV29-1	TRBJ1-2	NA	TGCAGCGTTGACCATGCCCGGGAAGGCTACACCTTC	CSVDHAREGYTF
NA	TRBV5-1	TRBJ2-7	NA	TGCGCCAGCAGCTTGGTCAGGACAGCCTACGAGCAGTACTTC	CASSLVRTAYEQYF
NA	TRBV3-1/TRBV3-2	TRBJ2-7	NA	TGTGCCAGCAGCTCCCGGGGCGAGCAGTACTTC	CASSSRGEQYF
NA	TRBV6-4	TRBJ1-2	medium-sized	TGTGCCAGCAGTGAGTTCCAAGGGGCGTATGGCTACACCTTC	CASSEFQGAYGYTF
TRBD2	TRBV9	TRBJ2-1	NA	TGTGCCAGCAGCGTAGGCGGTAGCGGGAGTGGCAATGAGCAGTTCTTC	CASSVGGSGSGNEQFF
TRBD2	TRBV18	TRBJ2-7	NA	TGTGCCAGCACAGGGACTAGCGGGAGTAGATACGAGCAGTACTTC	CASTGTSGSRYEQYF
TRBD2	TRBV9	TRBJ2-2	NA	TGTGCCAGCAGCGAGGGGAGTAGCGGGAGGCCAGGGGAGCTGTTTTTT	CASSEGSSGRPGELFF
TRBD2	TRBV6-1	TRBJ2-1	NA	TGTGCCAGCAGTGGTCAACTAGCGGGAGGGTACAATGAGCAGTTCTTC	CASSGQLAGGYNEQFF
TRBD2	TRBV18	TRBJ2-5	once	TGTGCCAGCACCATGGGGGGACTAGCGGGAGAGACCCAGTACTTC	CASTMGGLAGETQYF
TRBD1	TRBV29-1	TRBJ2-5	NA	TGCAGCGTTCATAAGGGACAGGGCGGTGAGACCCAGTACTTC	CSVHKGQGGETQYF
TRBD1	TRBV7-3	TRBJ1-1	once	TGTGCCAGCAGCTTCGGACAGGGGGGGAACACTGAAGCTTTCTTT	CASSFGQGGNTEAFF
TRBD1	TRBV2	TRBJ1-4	NA	TGTGCCAGCAGCTCAGGGGGCGCGGGTGAAAAACTGTTTTTT	CASSSGGAGEKLFF
TRBD2	TRBV28	TRBJ2-1	NA	TGTGCCAGCACGACCCCGAGCGGGGGCTCCTACAATGAGCAGTTCTTC	CASTTPSGGSYNEQFF
NA	TRBV6-2/TRBV6-3	TRBJ1-2	NA	TGTGCCAGCAGTCGGACCGAATCGGGACTCTATGGCTACACCTTC	CASSRTESGLYGYTF
TRBD2	TRBV7-3	TRBJ2-2	NA	TGTGCCAGCAGAAAAAGCTCGGGGGGCACCGGGGAGCTGTTTTTT	CASRKSSGGTGELFF
NA	TRBV30	TRBJ2-7	NA	TGTGCCTGCGCCCACCGGGGCCGGGCGGGAGAGCAGTACTTC	CACAHRGRAGEQYF
NA	TRBV7-2	TRBJ2-1	NA	TGTGCCAGCAGCTTAAGGTGGGGGGGCGGATCTCTCTACAATGAGCAGTTCTTC	CASSLRWGGGSLYNEQFF
TRBD2	TRBV7-9	TRBJ2-3	NA	TGTGCCAGCAGCTCACAACTAGCGGGAGCCACAGATACGCAGTATTTT	CASSSQLAGATDTQYF
NA	TRBV5-6	TRBJ1-4	hyperexpanded	TGTGCCAGCAGCTTGGTTGGGAAAAGGGGTGAAAAACTGTTTTTT	CASSLVGKRGEKLFF
NA	TRBV7-2	TRBJ2-1	NA	TGTGCCAGCAGCTTAGCGCGTGACCGACAGAAGTTCTTC	CASSLARDRQKFF
NA	TRBV27	TRBJ2-7	NA	TGTGCCAGCTTACAGGACGACGATGAGCAGTACTTC	CASLQDDDEQYF
NA	TRBV28	TRBJ1-2	NA	TGTGCCAGCAGGAAACAGGGTGGGGGAGGCTACACCTTC	CASRKQGGGGYTF
TRBD2	TRBV7-2	TRBJ2-5	NA	TGTGCCAGCAGCGTGATGAGCGGGACTTCGGGGGAGACCCAGTACTTC	CASSVMSGTSGETQYF